This TCR beta chain was captured by sequencing in a study of molecular identifiers for immune sequencing clone quantification. About the study: Four portions were sequenced after RNA from roughly 21,000 or 96,000 naive CD8 cells was split five ways in replicates.

Points on this clonotype: Its antigen remains unidentified.

Each CDR3 protein gets one entry after TCRdb re-called the PCR reads with MiXCR. The sample records approximately 320,000 distinct CDR3 sequences, about 22% being singletons. CDR3 size: 13 residues. The germline V gene has CDR1 KGHSH and CDR2 LQKENI. Trimming took off 6 bases at V and 5 bases at J, with 14 bases between the two ends. The authors sorted naive CD8 T cells as CD8+CD4-CCR7+CD45RA+. Study-level points and caveats: With a barcode shared among identical TCR molecules, highly expanded clone sizes could be underestimated. Over 99% of effector molecules, yet under 1% of naive-cell molecules, were held by clones above 20 RNA copies.

This receptor was obtained from a human donor in good health. Some libraries in this study had Jurkat cell RNA spiked in. The rearrangement uses TRBV18 and TRBJ2-7; TRBD1 might be the D (6 bases). Sequencing was performed on naive CD8+ T cells from blood, with Jurkat cell RNA spiked in. Subset denoted: FACS-sorted CD8+CD4-CCR7+CD45RA+ naive T cells. The CDR3 protein is CASSMTGSHEQYF. The CDR3 bases are TGTGCCAGCTCTATGACAGGTAGCCACGAGCAGTACTTC.